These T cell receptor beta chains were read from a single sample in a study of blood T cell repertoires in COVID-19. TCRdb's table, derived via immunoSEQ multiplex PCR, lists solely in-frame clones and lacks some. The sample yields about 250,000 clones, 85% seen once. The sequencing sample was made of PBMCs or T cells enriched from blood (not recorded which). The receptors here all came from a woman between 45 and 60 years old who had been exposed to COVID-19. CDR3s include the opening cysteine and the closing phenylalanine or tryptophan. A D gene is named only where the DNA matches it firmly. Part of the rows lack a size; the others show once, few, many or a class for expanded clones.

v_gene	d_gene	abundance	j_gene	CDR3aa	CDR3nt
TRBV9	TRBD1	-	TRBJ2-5	CASSPKRTGETQYF	TGTGCCAGCAGCCCAAAACGGACAGGAGAGACCCAGTACTTC
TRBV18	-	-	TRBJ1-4	CASSPGQTNEKLFF	TGTGCCAGCTCACCGGGGCAAACTAATGAAAAACTGTTTTTT
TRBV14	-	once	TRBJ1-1	CASSPWSTREWAFF	TGTGCCAGCAGCCCGTGGTCAACCCGGGAGTGGGCTTTCTTT
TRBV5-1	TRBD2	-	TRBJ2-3	CASSLVASGGARDTQYF	TGCGCCAGCAGCTTGGTGGCTAGCGGGGGGGCGAGAGATACGCAGTATTTT
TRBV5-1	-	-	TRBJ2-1	CASGTGRGSYNEQFF	TGCGCCAGCGGCACGGGCAGGGGCTCCTACAATGAGCAGTTCTTC
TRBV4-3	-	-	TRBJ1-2	CASSYSTERGNGYTF	TGCGCCAGCAGCTATTCCACGGAGAGGGGGAATGGCTACACCTTC
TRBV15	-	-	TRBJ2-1	CATSRDFGGNEQFF	TGTGCCACCAGCAGAGATTTTGGGGGGAATGAGCAGTTCTTC
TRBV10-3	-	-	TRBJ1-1	CASRVTSRDSEAFF	TGTGCCAGTCGAGTCACGAGCAGGGACTCTGAAGCTTTCTTT
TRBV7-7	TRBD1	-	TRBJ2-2	CASSLSGTGDGELFF	TGTGCCAGCAGCTTATCTGGGACAGGGGACGGGGAGCTGTTTTTT
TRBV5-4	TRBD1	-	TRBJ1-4	CASSPRQGDTEKLFF	TGTGCCAGCAGCCCTCGACAGGGGGACACGGAAAAACTGTTTTTT
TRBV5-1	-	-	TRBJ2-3	CASSFRTGKGSDTQYF	TGCGCCAGCAGCTTTCGCACAGGGAAGGGGTCAGATACGCAGTATTTT
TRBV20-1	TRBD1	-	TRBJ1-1	CSASRTGGSRGAEAFF	TGCAGTGCTAGTAGGACAGGGGGGTCACGAGGGGCTGAAGCTTTCTTT
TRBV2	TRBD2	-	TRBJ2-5	CASRQSGGETQYF	TGTGCCAGCAGACAGAGCGGGGGGGAGACCCAGTACTTC
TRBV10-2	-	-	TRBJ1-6	CASSEVGLNSPLHF	TGCGCCAGCAGTGAGGTGGGACTCAATTCACCCCTCCACTTT
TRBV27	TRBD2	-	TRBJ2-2	CASSFGTSGTGELFF	TGTGCCAGCAGTTTTGGGACTAGCGGCACCGGGGAGCTGTTTTTT
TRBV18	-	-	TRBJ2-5	CASSPRPQLRETQYF	TGTGCCAGCTCACCTCGTCCGCAACTTAGAGAGACCCAGTACTTC
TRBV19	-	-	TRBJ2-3	CASSLVTGSTDTQYF	TGTGCCAGTAGCCTCGTTACGGGTAGCACAGATACGCAGTATTTT
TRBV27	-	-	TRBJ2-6	CASSFSAPGANVLTF	TGTGCCAGCAGTTTTAGTGCCCCTGGGGCCAACGTCCTGACTTTC
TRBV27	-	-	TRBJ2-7	CASSLTGQGTLPYEQYF	TGTGCCAGCAGTTTGACGGGACAAGGGACCCTTCCCTACGAGCAGTACTTC
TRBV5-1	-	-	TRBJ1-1	CASCRQVNTEAFF	TGCGCCAGCTGTCGACAGGTTAACACTGAAGCTTTCTTT
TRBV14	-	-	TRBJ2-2	CASSLNRETGELFF	TGTGCCAGCAGCTTAAACAGGGAGACCGGGGAGCTGTTTTTT
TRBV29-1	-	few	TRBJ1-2	CSVWSDSGYTF	TGCAGCGTCTGGTCGGACAGTGGCTACACCTTC
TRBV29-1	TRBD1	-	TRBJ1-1	CSAGQIPEAFF	TGCAGCGCGGGACAGATTCCTGAAGCTTTCTTT
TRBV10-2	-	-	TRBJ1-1	CASSEVEAEAFF	TGCGCCAGCAGTGAGGTGGAGGCTGAAGCTTTCTTT
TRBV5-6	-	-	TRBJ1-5	CASSLRGGTSNQPQHF	TGTGCCAGCAGCCTGCGGGGGGGAACTAGCAATCAGCCCCAGCATTTT
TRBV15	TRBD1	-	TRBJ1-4	CATSRPTGGAEKLFF	TGTGCCACCAGCAGGCCGACAGGGGGGGCTGAAAAACTGTTTTTT
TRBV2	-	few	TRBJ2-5	CAGRGSLVETQYF	TGTGCCGGACGAGGGTCCCTTGTGGAGACCCAGTACTTC
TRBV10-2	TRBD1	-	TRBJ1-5	CASSEAGGQSNQPQHF	TGCGCCAGCAGTGAGGCAGGGGGCCAGAGCAATCAGCCCCAGCATTTT
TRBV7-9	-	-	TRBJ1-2	CASSSRQTIGGVYYGYTF	TGTGCCAGCAGCTCGAGACAGACTATCGGGGGAGTTTACTATGGCTACACCTTC
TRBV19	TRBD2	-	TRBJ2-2	CASSSPSGGFGGELFF	TGTGCCAGTAGTTCCCCAAGCGGGGGATTTGGCGGGGAGCTGTTTTTT
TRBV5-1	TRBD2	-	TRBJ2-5	CASSLTAGKETQYF	TGCGCCAGCAGCTTGACAGCGGGGAAAGAGACCCAGTACTTC
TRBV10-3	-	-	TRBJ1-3	CAISEGGGPDTIYF	TGTGCCATCAGTGAGGGGGGGGGCCCGGACACCATATATTTT
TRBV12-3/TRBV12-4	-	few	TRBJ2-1	CASSAGTGEFF	TGTGCCAGCAGCGCCGGGACTGGGGAGTTCTTC
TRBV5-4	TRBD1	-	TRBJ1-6	CASSRTGDFGNSPLHF	TGTGCCAGCAGCCGGACAGGGGATTTTGGAAATTCACCCCTCCACTTT
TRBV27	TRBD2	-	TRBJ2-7	CASSSVDLRGIEQYF	TGTGCCAGCAGTTCTGTCGACCTGCGGGGGATCGAGCAGTACTTC
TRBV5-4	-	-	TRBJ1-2	CASSLLGGSRTYGYTF	TGTGCCAGCAGCTTACTGGGAGGCAGTCGTACCTATGGCTACACCTTC
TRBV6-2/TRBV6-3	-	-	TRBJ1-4	CASSYSPLRETNEKLFF	TGTGCCAGCAGCTACTCCCCCCTCAGGGAAACTAATGAAAAACTGTTTTTT
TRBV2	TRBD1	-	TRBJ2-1	CASNRQGNGNEQFF	TGTGCCAGCAATCGACAGGGAAATGGCAATGAGCAGTTCTTC
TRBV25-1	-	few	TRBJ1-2	CASSPVMDYGYTF	TGTGCCAGCAGTCCGGTTATGGACTATGGCTACACCTTC
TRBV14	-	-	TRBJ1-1	CASSQDRNRNTEAFF	TGTGCCAGCAGCCAAGATAGGAACAGGAACACTGAAGCTTTCTTT
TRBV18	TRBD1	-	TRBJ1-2	CASSLSGQGIDYGYTF	TGTGCCAGCTCACTTTCAGGACAGGGCATCGACTATGGCTACACCTTC
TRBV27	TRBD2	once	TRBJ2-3	CASSWTSGGITDTQYF	TGTGCCAGCAGTTGGACTAGCGGGGGGATCACAGATACGCAGTATTTT
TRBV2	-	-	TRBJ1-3	CASSEARGSGNTIYF	TGTGCCAGCAGTGAAGCGCGGGGTTCTGGAAACACCATATATTTT
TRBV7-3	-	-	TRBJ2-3	CASSLDNTDTQYF	TGTGCCAGCAGCTTGGACAACACAGATACGCAGTATTTT
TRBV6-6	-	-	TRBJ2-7	CAAGDARGQYF	TGTGCCGCCGGGGATGCCCGGGGGCAGTACTTC
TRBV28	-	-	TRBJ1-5	CASSQGGWQNQPQHF	TGTGCCAGCAGTCAGGGCGGATGGCAAAATCAGCCCCAGCATTTT
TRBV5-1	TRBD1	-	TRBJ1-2	CASSQPGQGSYGYTF	TGCGCCAGCAGCCAACCGGGACAGGGGAGCTATGGCTACACCTTC
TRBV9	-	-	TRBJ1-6	CASSVEEKSPLHF	TGTGCCAGCAGCGTAGAAGAGAAGTCACCCCTCCACTTT
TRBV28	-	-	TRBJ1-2	CASSELPSFYGYTF	TGTGCCAGCAGCGAACTGCCTTCTTTCTATGGCTACACCTTC
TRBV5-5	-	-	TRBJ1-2	CASSLTLNGYTF	TGTGCCAGCAGCTTGACTTTAAATGGCTACACCTTC
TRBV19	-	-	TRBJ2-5	CASSSERGETQYF	TGTGCCAGTTCTAGCGAGAGGGGAGAGACCCAGTACTTC
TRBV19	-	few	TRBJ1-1	CASSIRRYTEAFF	TGTGCCAGTAGTATAAGGAGGTACACTGAAGCTTTCTTT
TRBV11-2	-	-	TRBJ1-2	CASSKGQLGDYGYTF	TGTGCCAGCAGCAAAGGACAGTTAGGAGACTATGGCTACACCTTC
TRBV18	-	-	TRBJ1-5	CASSPTAGNQPQHF	TGTGCCAGCTCACCGACGGCCGGGAATCAGCCCCAGCATTTT
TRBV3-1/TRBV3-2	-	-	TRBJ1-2	CASSSLRGGYGYTF	TGTGCCAGCAGCTCACTCAGAGGGGGCTATGGCTACACCTTC
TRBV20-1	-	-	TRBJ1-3	CSASSATASGNTIYF	TGCAGTGCTAGTAGTGCGACAGCCTCTGGAAACACCATATATTTT
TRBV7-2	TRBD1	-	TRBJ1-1	CASSFQRGRTEAFF	TGTGCCAGCAGCTTCCAGAGGGGGCGTACTGAAGCTTTCTTT